This T cell receptor (beta chain) is drawn from a study of CD8 T cells in ankylosing spondylitis. Regarding the study as a whole: Relatively rare in peripheral blood, disease-linked clones were also CD8+. Among TCR beta sequences, a motif of several highly homologous variants appeared characteristic of ankylosing spondylitis blood. Significant enrichment of disease-linked clones was reported in matched ankylosing spondylitis synovial fluid. Before this, some motif variants had been reported in reactive arthritis synovial fluid and blood.

To note about this clonotype: Its specificity is not known.

The authors made TCR beta libraries by quantitative 5'-RACE with molecular barcodes. Via MiXCR, TCRdb re-called the 5' RACE reads, giving one row per CDR3 protein. The sample yields some 220,000 distinct CDR3 sequences, about 7% seen once. CDR1 MNHEY and CDR2 SVGEGT come from the germline V gene. CDR3 length equals 17 residues. Between the trimmed V and J ends, which lost 5 bases and 6 bases, there was a span of 23 bases. V gene TRBV6-2 or TRBV6-3 combines with J gene TRBJ2-1, with D possibly TRBD1 on 8 matching bases. The source material was blood, either unsorted or a sorted T cell fraction (not recorded which). This clonotype was obtained from a male donor with ankylosing spondylitis. Here the CDR3 reads CASSHRGGAPLVNEQFF. In DNA, the CDR3 is TGTGCCAGCAGTCACAGGGGGGGGGCCCCACTGGTCAATGAGCAGTTCTTC.